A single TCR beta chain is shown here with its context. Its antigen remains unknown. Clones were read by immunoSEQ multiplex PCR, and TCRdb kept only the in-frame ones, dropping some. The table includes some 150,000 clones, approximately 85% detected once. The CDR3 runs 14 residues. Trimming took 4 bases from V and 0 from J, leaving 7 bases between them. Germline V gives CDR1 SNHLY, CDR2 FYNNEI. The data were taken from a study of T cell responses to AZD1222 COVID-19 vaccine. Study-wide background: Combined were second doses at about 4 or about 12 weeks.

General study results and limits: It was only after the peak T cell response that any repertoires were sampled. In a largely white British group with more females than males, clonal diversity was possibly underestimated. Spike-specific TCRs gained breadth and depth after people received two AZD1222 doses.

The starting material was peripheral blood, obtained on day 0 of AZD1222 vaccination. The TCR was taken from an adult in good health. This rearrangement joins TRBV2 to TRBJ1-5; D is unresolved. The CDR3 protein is CASSATYSNQPQHF. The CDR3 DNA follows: TGTGCCAGCAGTGCTACCTATAGCAATCAGCCCCAGCATTTT. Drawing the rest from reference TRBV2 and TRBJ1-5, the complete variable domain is EPEVTQTPSHQVTQMGQEVILRCVPISNHLYFYWYRQILGQKVEFLVSFYNNEISEKSEIFDDQFSVERPDGSNFTLKIRSTKLEDSAMYFCASSATYSNQPQHFGDGTRLSIL.